The rows below give T cell receptor beta chains drawn from one sample of a study of blood T cell repertoires in COVID-19. Sequencing was performed with immunoSEQ multiplex PCR; in TCRdb, only in-frame clones are kept and a portion is missing. The top ten hold 9.8% of the sample, which has more than 150,000 clones, approximately 86% seen once. The sequenced material came from peripheral blood. The receptors here all came from a woman at least 80 years old with acute or convalescent COVID-19. The CDR3 runs from the conserved cysteine through the conserved F or W. D genes are given only for firm matches. Some rows mark clone size as missing; the rest say once, few, many or name a class of expanded clone.

TRBJ2-7	NA	TRBD1	TRBV7-8	TGTGCCAGCGGCTACAGGGGATCCTACGAGCAGTACTTC	CASGYRGSYEQYF
TRBJ1-1	few	TRBD1	TRBV5-4	TGTGCCAGCAGCTCGGGACAGGGAGACACTGAAGCTTTCTTT	CASSSGQGDTEAFF
TRBJ2-3	NA	TRBD2	TRBV5-1	TGCGCCAGCAGCCCGACTAGCGGTTTCACAGATACGCAGTATTTT	CASSPTSGFTDTQYF
TRBJ1-1	NA	NA	TRBV2	TGTGCCAGCAGGTTAGGGGGATGGACTGAAGCTTTCTTT	CASRLGGWTEAFF
TRBJ2-2	NA	NA	TRBV7-2	TGTGCCAGCAACTCTCTGACTGATACGAACACCGGGGAGCTGTTTTTT	CASNSLTDTNTGELFF
TRBJ1-3	few	NA	TRBV18	TGTGCCAGCTCACCAAACCAGGGTGAGGGAAACACCATATATTTT	CASSPNQGEGNTIYF
TRBJ1-5	NA	NA	TRBV7-9	TGTGCCAGCGGCCGGGGGGGCAATCAGCCCCAGCATTTT	CASGRGGNQPQHF
TRBJ2-7	few	TRBD2	TRBV6-5	TGTGCCAGCAGTCGGGGGGACGGCTCCTACGAGCAGTACTTC	CASSRGDGSYEQYF
TRBJ2-5	NA	TRBD2	TRBV10-3	TGTGCCATCAGTGACCCACTAGCGGAAGTTGGAGGGGAGACCCAGTACTTC	CAISDPLAEVGGETQYF
TRBJ2-1	NA	NA	TRBV5-4	TGTGCCATGGCCGGAGGCCAAGGGAATGAGCAGTTCTTC	CAMAGGQGNEQFF
TRBJ2-7	NA	NA	TRBV7-6	TGTGCCAGCAGCGCCCTAGGTTATAGCTACGAGCAGTACTTC	CASSALGYSYEQYF
TRBJ1-4	few	NA	TRBV4-2	TGTGCCAGCAGCCAACGTAGGGGTCTGTATAATGAAAAACTGTTTTTT	CASSQRRGLYNEKLFF
TRBJ1-2	NA	NA	TRBV3-1/TRBV3-2	TGTGCCAGCAGCCCGAACAGGTCGCCCCGTATGGATGGCTACACCTTC	CASSPNRSPRMDGYTF
TRBJ2-2	NA	NA	TRBV7-2	TGTGCCAGCAGCTTCAGGCAGGGAATCTTGATGTTTTTT	CASSFRQGILMFF
TRBJ1-1	NA	TRBD1	TRBV5-5	TGTGCCAGCAGCTTGGTGGACAGGGGATCTGAAGCTTTCTTT	CASSLVDRGSEAFF
TRBJ1-1	NA	TRBD1	TRBV29-1	TGCAGCGTGGTGACACAGGGGGCAAGGGGCACTGAAGCTTTCTTT	CSVVTQGARGTEAFF
TRBJ2-6	once	NA	TRBV14	TGTGCCAGCAGCCTCTCCGGTAGAGGGGCCAACGTCCTGACTTTC	CASSLSGRGANVLTF
TRBJ2-7	NA	NA	TRBV21-1	TGTGCCAGCAGACGGGACTACGAGCAGTACTTC	CASRRDYEQYF
TRBJ2-5	NA	NA	TRBV5-8	TGTGCCAGCAGCCCGAGGGCCGCAGGGGATCAAGAGACCCAGTACTTC	CASSPRAAGDQETQYF
TRBJ1-5	NA	NA	TRBV27	TGTGCCAGCAGTTTATCGACAGACCAGCCCCAGCATTTT	CASSLSTDQPQHF
TRBJ2-7	NA	NA	TRBV7-8	TGTGCCAGCAGCCCACAGGGAATGGTTCTCCTTCCCTACGAGCAGTACTTC	CASSPQGMVLLPYEQYF
TRBJ1-2	once	NA	TRBV6-5	TGTGCCAGCAGCTTACGACAATCCTATGGCTACACCTTC	CASSLRQSYGYTF
TRBJ1-1	NA	NA	TRBV7-2	TGTGCCAGCAGCTTGAGCAGGGGAGGGGGCACTGAAGCTTTCTTT	CASSLSRGGGTEAFF
TRBJ2-5	NA	TRBD1	TRBV19	TGTGCCACGGCAGGGGGCGGGGAGACCCAGTACTTC	CATAGGGETQYF
TRBJ1-1	NA	TRBD1	TRBV3-1/TRBV3-2	TGTGCCAGCAGCCAACAGGACAGGGGGGGGAACACTGAAGCTTTCTTT	CASSQQDRGGNTEAFF
TRBJ2-7	NA	TRBD2	TRBV6-5	TGTGCCAGCGGGGGGGGCTACGAGCAGTACTTC	CASGGGYEQYF
TRBJ1-1	NA	TRBD1	TRBV19	TGTGCCAGTAGTATAGAACCGGGACAGGGGGCGCAGACTGAAGCTTTCTTT	CASSIEPGQGAQTEAFF
TRBJ2-1	NA	NA	TRBV30	TGTGCCCGAACGGACAAGTACAATGAGCAGTTCTTC	CARTDKYNEQFF
TRBJ2-5	once	NA	TRBV6-5	TGTGCCAGCAGTCCGTATCCAGGTACCCAGTACTTC	CASSPYPGTQYF
TRBJ1-1	NA	TRBD1	TRBV11-2	TGTGCCAGCAGCCGGGACAGGGCCAGGAACACTGAAGCTTTCTTT	CASSRDRARNTEAFF
TRBJ2-7	NA	TRBD1	TRBV11-2	TGTGCCAGCAGCTTACGACAGGGGTCCGGCTACGAGCAGTACTTC	CASSLRQGSGYEQYF
TRBJ1-3	NA	NA	TRBV5-1	TGCGCCAGCAGCGGACGGGACACTGTCGCTGGAAACACCATATATTTT	CASSGRDTVAGNTIYF
TRBJ1-3	NA	TRBD1	TRBV18	TGTGCCAGCTCAGAGGACAGGGTGTCTGGAAACACCATATATTTT	CASSEDRVSGNTIYF
TRBJ1-3	once	NA	TRBV29-1	TGCAGCGTTAGTACCCAGGGCTCTGGAAACACCATATATTTT	CSVSTQGSGNTIYF
TRBJ2-7	NA	NA	TRBV18	TGTGCCAGCTCCCCAGGGGGGGCGTATTACGAGCAGTACTTC	CASSPGGAYYEQYF
TRBJ2-7	NA	NA	TRBV5-8	TGTGCCAGCAGCAGGTCGGGACTTGAAGACGAGCAGTACTTC	CASSRSGLEDEQYF
TRBJ2-3	once	TRBD1	TRBV7-3	TGTGCCAGCAGCACAGGGGGCCTCGGGACAGATACGCAGTATTTT	CASSTGGLGTDTQYF
TRBJ1-6	NA	NA	TRBV5-6	TGTGCCAGCAGCTTGGGTACAGGATATAATTCACCCCTCCACTTT	CASSLGTGYNSPLHF
TRBJ2-7	NA	NA	TRBV4-1	TGCGCCAGCAGCCAAGATACTACGGCTCTAATCTCCTACGAGCAGTACTTC	CASSQDTTALISYEQYF
TRBJ2-2	NA	TRBD2	TRBV7-9	TGTGCCAGCAGCCCGGGACTAGCGGGGGGCCGTAACGGGGAGCTGTTTTTT	CASSPGLAGGRNGELFF
TRBJ1-2	NA	NA	TRBV12-5	TGTGCTAGTGGCCTTTTGTGGCGCTACACCTTC	CASGLLWRYTF
TRBJ2-1	NA	TRBD2	TRBV3-1/TRBV3-2	TGTGCCAGCAGCCAAGACCTTCTCGGACTAGCGAGGACCTACAATGAGCAGTTCTTC	CASSQDLLGLARTYNEQFF
TRBJ1-5	NA	NA	TRBV6-1	TGTGCCAGCAGTGAAGCGGGGAGGGGCCGTAATAGCAATCAGCCCCAGCATTTT	CASSEAGRGRNSNQPQHF
TRBJ1-6	NA	NA	TRBV24-1	TGTGCCACCAGTACCGGGGATTCACCCCTCCACTTT	CATSTGDSPLHF
TRBJ1-2	once	TRBD1	TRBV19	TGTGCCAGTAGTGTGGGACAGGGAGGTGGCTACACCTTC	CASSVGQGGGYTF
TRBJ2-2	NA	NA	TRBV7-2	TGTGCCAGCAGCTTGAGGCCGAGCACCGGGGAGCTGTTTTTT	CASSLRPSTGELFF
TRBJ2-3	NA	TRBD2	TRBV9	TGTGCCAGCAGCGTCCGAGGGACTAGCGGCACAGATACGCAGTATTTT	CASSVRGTSGTDTQYF